Listed below are T cell receptor beta chains from one sample, sequenced in a study of beta chain features in type 1 diabetes. Profiling relied on immunoSEQ multiplex PCR, and the TCRdb table lists in-frame clones only, not all of them. This sample has 200,000 to 300,000 clones, with approximately 10% found just once. The sequenced sample was naive CD4+ T cells from blood. These receptors came from a young man with type 1 diabetes. The CDR3 runs from the conserved cysteine through the conserved F or W. D genes are given only for firm matches. Clone size is stated in some rows and not others, as once, few, many or a class when expanded.

TRBJ2-5 TRBV28 few TRBD1 TGTGCCAGCGCTCCCGGGACAGAAGAGACCCAGTACTTC CASAPGTEETQYF
TRBJ2-2 TRBV9 . . TGTGCCAGCAGCGCACGTAGTGACACCGGGGAGCTGTTTTTT CASSARSDTGELFF
TRBJ2-3 TRBV11-3 . . TGTGCCAGCAGCCAGGAACAGGATCCAAGCACAGATACGCAGTATTTT CASSQEQDPSTDTQYF
TRBJ2-7 TRBV4-2 few . TGTGCCAGCAGCCAAGAAAGCCTAGTGTGGGAGCAGTACTTC CASSQESLVWEQYF
TRBJ2-1 TRBV28 few . TGTGCCAGCAGTCCGCCGCAGGCGAATGAGCAGTTCTTC CASSPPQANEQFF
TRBJ2-7 TRBV7-7 few . TGTGCTAGCAGCTTAGGGGCAGGGGCCCACTACGAGCAGTACTTC CASSLGAGAHYEQYF
TRBJ1-6 TRBV5-1 few TRBD1 TGCGCCAGCAGCCCAGGGGGCTCGAATTCACCCCTCCACTTT CASSPGGSNSPLHF
TRBJ2-2 TRBV6-5 . . TGTGCCAGCCAGGGATCCGCGAACACCGGGGAGCTGTTTTTT CASQGSANTGELFF
TRBJ2-5 TRBV10-3 . . TGTGCCATCAGTAACCAGGATCAGCAGTACTTC CAISNQDQQYF
TRBJ2-3 TRBV7-2 . . TGTGCCAGCAGCCCTACCCGGGATACGCAGTATTTT CASSPTRDTQYF
TRBJ2-5 TRBV5-1 few . TGCGCCAGCAGCTTGCCCGGGAGAGAGACCCAGTACTTC CASSLPGRETQYF
TRBJ1-2 TRBV28 . . TGTGCCAGCAGCCCTGGCGGGGGATACAGCTATGGCTACACCTTC CASSPGGGYSYGYTF
TRBJ2-7 TRBV18 . TRBD1 TGTGCCAGCTCACCAGGACAGGGTGGTGGCTACGAGCAGTACTTC CASSPGQGGGYEQYF
TRBJ2-4 TRBV7-9 few TRBD1 TGTGCCAGCAGCTCAAAGCCGGGACAGGGAAGAAACATTCAGTACTTC CASSSKPGQGRNIQYF
TRBJ1-5 TRBV14 few TRBD1 TGTGCCAGCAGCCAAGGGGGGACAGGGCCCCAGCATTTT CASSQGGTGPQHF
TRBJ2-2 TRBV9 . . TGTGCCAGCAGCCCTTTCCACGGGACCGGGGAGCTGTTTTTT CASSPFHGTGELFF
TRBJ1-1 TRBV5-1 few . TGCGCCAGCAGCTTCCTGACAGGTGAAGCTTTCTTT CASSFLTGEAFF
TRBJ1-1 TRBV5-1 . . TGCGCCAGCAGCTTGGTTGGGCAGCATGAAGCTTTCTTT CASSLVGQHEAFF
TRBJ2-7 TRBV7-9 few TRBD1 TGTGCCAGCAGCAAACCTCCGGGACAGGGGAAGCAGTACTTC CASSKPPGQGKQYF
TRBJ1-3 TRBV7-2 few TRBD1 TGTGCCAGCAGCACACAACCGGGGGGGACAGACGCTGGAAACACCATATATTTT CASSTQPGGTDAGNTIYF
TRBJ2-1 TRBV2 few TRBD2 TGTGCCAGCAGTGCGTTAGCGGGGGGGCAGAATGAGCAGTTCTTC CASSALAGGQNEQFF